The source of this T cell receptor (beta chain) is a study of cytomegalovirus exposure and HLA in healthy donors. Study-level background: From roughly 180 million T cells, an earlier analysis saw approximately 110 million unique TCR beta sequences. Regarding the study as a whole: It was reported in a later analysis that an Asian-associated ancestry cluster showed fewer N-insertions than the approximately 700-donor mean. In an earlier analysis, about 87% or about 30%: the productive usage of most TCR beta V segments.

A word on this clone: As yet, its antigen is unknown.

The PCR was carried out with 60 Vbeta primers and 13 Jbeta primers. Sequenced by immunoSEQ multiplex PCR; TCRdb stores in-frame clones only, minus some. The table includes 60,000 to 75,000 clones, less than 90% detected once. The length of the CDR3 is 14 residues. The junction had 3 bases not matched to a gene; V was cut back by 6 bases and J by 1 base. Germline loops: CDR1 SNHLY, CDR2 FYNNEI. The rearrangement joins TRBV2 to TRBJ2-3; the match to TRBD1 covers 8 bases. The sample comprised PBMCs. The TCR originated in a female donor in good health and CMV-seronegative. The CDR3 protein is CASRTDRGTDTQYF. The CDR3 nucleotides are TGTGCCAGCAGAACGGACAGGGGCACAGATACGCAGTATTTT. The full variable domain, its missing parts supplied by reference TRBV2 and TRBJ2-3, is EPEVTQTPSHQVTQMGQEVILRCVPISNHLYFYWYRQILGQKVEFLVSFYNNEISEKSEIFDDQFSVERPDGSNFTLKIRSTKLEDSAMYFCASRTDRGTDTQYFGPGTRLTVL.